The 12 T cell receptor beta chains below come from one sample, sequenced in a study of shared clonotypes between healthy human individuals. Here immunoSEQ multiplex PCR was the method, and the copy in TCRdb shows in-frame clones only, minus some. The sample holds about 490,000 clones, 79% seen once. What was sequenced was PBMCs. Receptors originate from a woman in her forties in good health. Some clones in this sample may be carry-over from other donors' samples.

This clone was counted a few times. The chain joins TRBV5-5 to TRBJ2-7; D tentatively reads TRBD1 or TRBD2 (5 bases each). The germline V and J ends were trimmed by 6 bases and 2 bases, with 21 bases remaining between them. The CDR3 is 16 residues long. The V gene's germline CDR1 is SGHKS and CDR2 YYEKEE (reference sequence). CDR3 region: CASTRWDGLRTYEQYF. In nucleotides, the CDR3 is TGTGCCAGCACCAGGTGGGACGGCTTACGGACCTACGAGCAGTACTTC.

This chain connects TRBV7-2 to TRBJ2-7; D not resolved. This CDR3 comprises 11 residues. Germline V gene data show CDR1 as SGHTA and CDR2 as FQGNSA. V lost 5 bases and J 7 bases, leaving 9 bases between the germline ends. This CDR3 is CASSKTREQYF. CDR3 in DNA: TGTGCCAGCAGCAAGACCCGGGAGCAGTACTTC.

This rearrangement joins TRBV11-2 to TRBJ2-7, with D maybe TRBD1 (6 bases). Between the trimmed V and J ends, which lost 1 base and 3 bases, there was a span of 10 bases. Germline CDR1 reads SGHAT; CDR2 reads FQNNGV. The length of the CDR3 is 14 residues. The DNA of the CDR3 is TGTGCCAGCAGCTTAGGGCAGGGGTTCTACGAGCAGTACTTC. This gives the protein CASSLGQGFYEQYF.

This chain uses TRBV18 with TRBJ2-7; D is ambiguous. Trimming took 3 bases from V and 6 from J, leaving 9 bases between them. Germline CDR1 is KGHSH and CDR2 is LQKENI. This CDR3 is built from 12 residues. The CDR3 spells CASSPETGEQYF. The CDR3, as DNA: TGTGCCAGCTCACCCGAGACGGGCGAGCAGTACTTC. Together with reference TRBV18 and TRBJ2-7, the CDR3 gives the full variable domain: NAGVMQNPRHLVRRRGQEARLRCSPMKGHSHVYWYRQLPEEGLKFMVYLQKENIIDESGMPKERFSAEFPKEGPSILRIQQVVRGDSAAYFCASSPETGEQYFGPGTRLTVT.

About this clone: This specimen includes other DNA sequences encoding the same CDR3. In DNA, the CDR3 is TGCGCCAGCAGCACTAGCGGGGGCACAGATACGCAGTATTTT. Translating gives CASSTSGGTDTQYF. The chain combines TRBV5-1 with TRBJ2-3, with 10 nucleotides matching TRBD2. The CDR3 runs to 14 residues. Looked up from germline, CDR1 is SGHRS and CDR2 is YFSETQ. V was pared by 4 bases and J by 1 base, with 0 bases of the junction left unmatched.

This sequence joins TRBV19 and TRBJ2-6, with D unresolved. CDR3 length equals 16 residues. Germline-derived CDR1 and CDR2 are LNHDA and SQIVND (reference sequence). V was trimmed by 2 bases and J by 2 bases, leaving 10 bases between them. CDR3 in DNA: TGTGCCAGTAGTATAAGATTTTTGGCTGGGGCCAACGTCCTGACTTTC. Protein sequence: CASSIRFLAGANVLTF.

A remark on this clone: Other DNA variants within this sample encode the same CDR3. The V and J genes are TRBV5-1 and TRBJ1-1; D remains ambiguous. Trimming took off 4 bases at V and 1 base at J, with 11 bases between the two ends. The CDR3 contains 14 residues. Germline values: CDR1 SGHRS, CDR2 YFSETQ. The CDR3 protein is CASSLEGRNTEAFF. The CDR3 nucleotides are TGCGCCAGCAGCCTGGAGGGAAGGAACACTGAAGCTTTCTTT. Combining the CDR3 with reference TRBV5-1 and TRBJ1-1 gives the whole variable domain KAGVTQTPRYLIKTRGQQVTLSCSPISGHRSVSWYQQTPGQGLQFLFEYFSETQRNKGNFPGRFSGRQFSNSRSEMNVSTLELGDSALYLCASSLEGRNTEAFFGQGTRLTVV.

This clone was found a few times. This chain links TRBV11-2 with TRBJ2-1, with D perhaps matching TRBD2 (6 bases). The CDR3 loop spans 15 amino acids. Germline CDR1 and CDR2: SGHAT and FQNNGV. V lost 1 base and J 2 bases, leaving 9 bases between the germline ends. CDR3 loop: CASSLVERAYNEQFF. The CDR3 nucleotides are TGTGCCAGCAGCTTAGTGGAGCGGGCCTACAATGAGCAGTTCTTC.

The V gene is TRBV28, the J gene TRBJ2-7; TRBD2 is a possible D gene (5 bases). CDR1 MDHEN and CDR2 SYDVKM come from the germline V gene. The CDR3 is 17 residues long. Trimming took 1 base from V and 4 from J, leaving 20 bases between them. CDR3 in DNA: TGTGCCAGCAGTTTATCGGCTGGGGTCGCCGCGGGTTACGAGCAGTACTTC. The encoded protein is CASSLSAGVAAGYEQYF.

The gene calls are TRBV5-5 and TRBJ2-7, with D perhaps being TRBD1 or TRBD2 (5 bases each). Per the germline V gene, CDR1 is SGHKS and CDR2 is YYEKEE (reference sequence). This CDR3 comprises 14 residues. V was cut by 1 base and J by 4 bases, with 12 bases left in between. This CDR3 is CASSLRDGTYEQYF. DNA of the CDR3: TGTGCCAGCAGCTTGCGGGACGGAACTTACGAGCAGTACTTC.

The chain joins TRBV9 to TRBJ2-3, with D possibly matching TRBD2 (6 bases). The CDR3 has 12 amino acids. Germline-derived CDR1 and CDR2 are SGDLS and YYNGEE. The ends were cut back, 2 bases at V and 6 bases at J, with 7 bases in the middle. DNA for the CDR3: TGTGCCAGCAGCGTCCGGGGGGATACGCAGTATTTT. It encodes CASSVRGDTQYF.

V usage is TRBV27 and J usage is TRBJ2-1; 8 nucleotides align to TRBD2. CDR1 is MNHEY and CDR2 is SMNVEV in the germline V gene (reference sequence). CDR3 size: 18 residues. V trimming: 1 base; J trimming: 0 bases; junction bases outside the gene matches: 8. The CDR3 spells CASSLFLERESSYNEQFF. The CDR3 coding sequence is TGTGCCAGCAGTTTATTCTTGGAGCGGGAGAGCTCCTACAATGAGCAGTTCTTC.